This T cell receptor (beta chain) was profiled in a study of T-cell memory formation after mild COVID-19. TCRdb re-called the 5' RACE reads through MiXCR, storing one row per CDR3 protein. The sample lists over 400,000 distinct CDR3 sequences, about 22% occurring once. CDR1 is KGHDR, CDR2 SFDVKD, per germline. Between the trimmed V and J ends, which lost 3 bases and 1 base, there was a span of 12 bases. CDR3 length: 17 residues. The clonotype comes from an adult woman who had mild COVID-19 (a few samples of this study predate the infection). Cell type and time point are not known. This chain connects TRBV24-1 to TRBJ2-6; a possible D gene is TRBD1 (7 bases). Sequencing was carried out using PBMCs or a T cell subset sorted from them (not recorded which). CDR3 sequence (DNA): TGTGCCACCAGTGATCCCAGGGGGAGGTCTGGGGCCAACGTCCTGACTTTC. This gives the protein CATSDPRGRSGANVLTF.